This T cell receptor beta chain was obtained from a study of OX40 agonist ivuxolimab in advanced cancers. Study as a whole: It was ivuxolimab, an agonistic anti-OX40 (CD134) antibody, that patients were treated with. Of mixed ages from 23 to 79 and averaging approximately 60 years, the group was about 80% male. Findings and limits, study-wide: More expanded clones were found, on average, in CD8+ than in CD4+ T cells. Dose levels from 0.1 to 3.0 mg/kg saw CD4+ and CD8+ blood T cells expand clonally by week 6.

Germline lookup yields CDR1 MNHEY and CDR2 SMNVEV (reference sequence). The V and J ends lost 4 bases and 0 bases respectively, with 7 bases between them. This CDR3 is built from 14 residues. Concerning this clone itself: Its matching antigen is unknown.

TCRdb keeps only in-frame clones here, not all; method: immunoSEQ multiplex PCR. The data show about 38,000 clones, 70% to 90% seen once. This sequence joins TRBV27 and TRBJ1-3; D might be TRBD1 (5 bases). The input for sequencing was CD4+ or CD8+ T cells sorted from blood, taken in a trial of the OX40 agonist ivuxolimab. This clonotype originated in an adult with an advanced solid tumor such as melanoma, head and neck, liver or kidney cancer. The CDR3 sequence is CASSSGFSGNTIYF. Here the CDR3 DNA reads TGTGCCAGCAGTTCAGGGTTCTCTGGAAACACCATATATTTT.